This TCR beta chain was obtained from a study of early T cells in non-severe SARS-CoV-2 infection. This clonotype was seen a handful of times. Its antigen remains unidentified. Study conclusions and caveats: Missing private and CD4 specificities, VDJdb matching favored anti-spike CD8 responses.

Attachment of unique molecular identifiers was made to individual cDNA molecules. TCRdb re-called the 5' RACE reads with MiXCR, one entry per CDR3 protein. The sample has 55,000 to 65,000 distinct CDR3 sequences, about 14% seen once. From germline, CDR1 is LGHDT and CDR2 YNNKEL (reference sequence). The germline V and J ends were trimmed by 3 bases and 0 bases, with 3 bases remaining between them. The CDR3 has 14 residues. This receptor was taken from an adult who was a healthcare worker with PCR-confirmed SARS-CoV-2 infection or an uninfected control (not recorded which). The specimen was whole blood, collected at baseline. This chain connects TRBV3-1 to TRBJ2-6; D remains ambiguous. The CDR3 spells CASSQSSGANVLTF. CDR3 DNA sequence: TGTGCCAGCAGCCAGAGCTCTGGGGCCAACGTCCTGACTTTC.